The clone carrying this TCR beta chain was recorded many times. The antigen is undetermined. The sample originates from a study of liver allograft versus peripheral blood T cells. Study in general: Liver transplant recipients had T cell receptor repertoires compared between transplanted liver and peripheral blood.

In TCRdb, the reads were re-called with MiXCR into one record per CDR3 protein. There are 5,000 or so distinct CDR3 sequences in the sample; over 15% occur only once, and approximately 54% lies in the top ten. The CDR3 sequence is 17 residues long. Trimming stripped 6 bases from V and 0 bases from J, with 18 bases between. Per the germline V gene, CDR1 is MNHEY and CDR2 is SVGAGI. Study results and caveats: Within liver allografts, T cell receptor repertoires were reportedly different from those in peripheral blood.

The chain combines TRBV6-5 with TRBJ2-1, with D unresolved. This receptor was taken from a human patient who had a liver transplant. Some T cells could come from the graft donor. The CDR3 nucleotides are TGTGCCAGCAGCTACACCCGGGCCCCTTCCTCCTACAATGAGCAGTTCTTC. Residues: CASSYTRAPSSYNEQFF.